This T cell receptor (beta chain) was observed in a study of T cell repertoires in cytomegalovirus infection. Findings and limits, study-wide: Dominant in the ex vivo response were TCR beta clonotypes restricted by HLA-C and specific for CMV.

CDR1 and CDR2 (germline): SGHNT, YENEEA. V lost 3 bases and J lost 5; bases outside the gene matches: 7. The CDR3 has 14 residues. Each CDR3 protein is one row after TCRdb ran MiXCR on the reads. The sample has more than 150,000 distinct CDR3 sequences, roughly a fifth seen once. Only a few counts were recorded for this clonotype. Its antigen is still unknown. The sample taken for sequencing was PBMCs. The V call is TRBV11-3, the J call TRBJ2-7; TRBD2 agrees at 7 bases. The TCR originated in a human donor in good health (CMV status not recorded). Some clones in this sample may be carry-over from other donors' samples. The CDR3 is CASSFPAGVDEQYF. DNA for the CDR3: TGTGCCAGCAGCTTCCCCGCGGGAGTCGACGAGCAGTACTTC.